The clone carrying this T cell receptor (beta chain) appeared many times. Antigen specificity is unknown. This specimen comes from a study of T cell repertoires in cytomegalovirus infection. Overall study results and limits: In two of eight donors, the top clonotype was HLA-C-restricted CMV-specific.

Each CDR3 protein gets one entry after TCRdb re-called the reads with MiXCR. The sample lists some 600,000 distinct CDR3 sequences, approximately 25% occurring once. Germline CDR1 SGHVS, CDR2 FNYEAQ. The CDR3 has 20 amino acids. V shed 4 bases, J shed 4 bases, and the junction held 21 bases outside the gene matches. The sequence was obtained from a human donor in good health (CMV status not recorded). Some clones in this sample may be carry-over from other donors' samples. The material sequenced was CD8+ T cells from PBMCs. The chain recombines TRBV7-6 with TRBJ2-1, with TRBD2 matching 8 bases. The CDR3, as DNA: TGTGCCAGCAGCTCTAGTACCTATACTACGGGGGGGCCTAATTACAATGAGCAGTTCTTC. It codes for CASSSSTYTTGGPNYNEQFF.